The 14 T cell receptor beta chains reported below all come from one sample, sequenced in a study of CD8 T cells in ankylosing spondylitis. Notes on the study in general: Seven to nine highly homologous variants formed a TCR beta motif that appeared characteristic of ankylosing spondylitis blood.

MiXCR, run by TCRdb on the 5' RACE reads, gives a single entry per CDR3 protein. Among about 700,000 distinct CDR3 sequences listed, around 20% were seen once. For these TCRs, the target antigens are not known. What was sequenced was blood, either unsorted or a sorted T cell fraction (not recorded which). These receptors originate from a male donor with ankylosing spondylitis.

This clonotype turned up a few times. V gene TRBV7-6 combines with J gene TRBJ2-3; 8 bases are shared with TRBD2. V shed 0 bases, J shed 2 bases, and the junction held 10 bases outside the gene matches. Germline values: CDR1 SGHVS, CDR2 FNYEAQ. The CDR3 sequence is 18 residues long. CDR3 in amino acids: CASSLAPGGAFSTDTQYF. As DNA, the CDR3 is TGTGCCAGCAGCTTAGCCCCCGGGGGGGCCTTTTCCACAGATACGCAGTATTTT.

V usage is TRBV12-3 or TRBV12-4 and J usage is TRBJ2-1; D not certain. Trimming shortened V by 3 bases and J by 5 bases, and 23 bases separated the two germline ends. CDR3 size: 18 residues. Here the CDR3 reads CASSFGYEVDNLDNEQFF. In DNA form, the CDR3 reads TGTGCCAGCAGTTTTGGGTATGAGGTCGACAATTTGGACAATGAGCAGTTCTTC.

This clonotype came up a few times. The V call is TRBV7-9, the J call TRBJ1-1; unclear D gene. The CDR3 is 14 amino acids. Germline lookup yields CDR1 SEHNR and CDR2 FQNEAQ (reference sequence). V was trimmed by 1 base and J by 5 bases, leaving 11 bases between them. CDR3 residues: CASSLEGWQTEAFF. In nucleotides, the CDR3 is TGTGCCAGCAGCTTAGAGGGCTGGCAAACTGAAGCTTTCTTT.

This rearrangement joins TRBV6-1 to TRBJ2-3; the match to TRBD2 covers 12 bases. The CDR3 length is 17 residues. V shed 5 bases and J 3 bases; nucleotides not matched to a gene: 9. Germline assignment: CDR1 MNHNS and CDR2 SASEGT. CDR3 region: CASSPMTSGRVTDTQYF. The CDR3 DNA reads as TGTGCCAGCAGTCCGATGACTAGCGGGAGAGTTACAGATACGCAGTATTTT.

This clonotype was detected only a few times. The genes are TRBV6-2 or TRBV6-3 and TRBJ2-2; a weak D match, TRBD1 (5 bases). Germline V gene data show CDR1 as MNHEY and CDR2 as SVGEGT. V lost 6 bases to trimming and J lost 7 bases, with 15 bases between them. The CDR3 sequence is 14 residues long. The CDR3 nucleotides read TGTGCCAGCAGCCTCCGTGACAGTATCGGGGAGCTGTTTTTT. Encoded protein: CASSLRDSIGELFF.

V and J are TRBV7-9 and TRBJ2-7; D is perhaps TRBD2 (6 bases). V was shortened by 2 bases and J by 6 bases, with 20 bases between the two germline ends. The CDR3 has 16 amino acids. The germline V gene has CDR1 SEHNR and CDR2 FQNEAQ (reference sequence). The CDR3 loop reads CASSLRPSEGGGEQYF. The CDR3 DNA reads TGTGCCAGCAGCTTACGCCCTAGCGAGGGAGGAGGCGAGCAGTACTTC.

V is TRBV24-1 and J is TRBJ2-1, with 13 bases that match TRBD2. V lost 4 bases to trimming and J lost 7 bases; unmatched junction nucleotides: 9. The CDR3 is made up of 17 amino acids. CDR1 KGHDR and CDR2 SFDVKD come from the germline V gene. CDR3 amino acids: CATSDYRTSGSRNEQFF. The CDR3 nucleotides read TGTGCCACCAGTGACTATAGGACTAGCGGGAGTAGGAATGAGCAGTTCTTC.

This clonotype was counted many times. The chain couples TRBV11-2 to TRBJ1-6; no clear D. In germline, CDR1 is SGHAT, CDR2 FQNNGV. Between the trimmed V and J ends, which lost 3 bases and 5 bases, there was a span of 5 bases. The CDR3 has 13 amino acids. DNA for the CDR3: TGTGCCAGCAGCTTGTCGGATAATTCACCCCTCCACTTT. This sequence encodes CASSLSDNSPLHF.

This clonotype was observed a few times. V and J are TRBV5-1 and TRBJ1-4; D possibly corresponds to TRBD1 (5 bases). V lost 4 bases to trimming and J lost 7 bases, with 17 bases between them. The CDR3 runs 15 residues. Germline CDR1 is SGHRS and CDR2 is YFSETQ. CDR3 region: CASSLVAGQGEKLFF. DNA for the CDR3: TGCGCCAGCAGCCTCGTGGCAGGGCAGGGTGAAAAACTGTTTTTT.

This clonotype was seen ten or more times. The chain is built from TRBV7-9 and TRBJ2-2, with 9 bases that match TRBD1. J lost 4 bases, V lost 5 bases, and 5 bases had no gene match. Germline V gene lookup returns CDR1 SEHNR and CDR2 FQNEAQ (reference sequence). This CDR3 region has 15 residues. The CDR3, as DNA: TGTGCCAGCAGCATGGGACAGGGTATCACCGGGGAGCTGTTTTTT. Encoded protein: CASSMGQGITGELFF.

The chain recombines TRBV5-1 with TRBJ2-1, with 9 bases aligning to TRBD2. V was pared by 1 base and J by 6 bases, with 5 bases of the junction left unmatched. The CDR3 consists of 15 residues. Germline values: CDR1 SGHRS, CDR2 YFSETQ. The chain's CDR3 is CASSLRGTSPNEQFF. CDR3 DNA: TGCGCCAGCAGCTTGCGAGGGACTAGCCCCAATGAGCAGTTCTTC.

The table lists this clonotype with a few counts. The chain links TRBV5-5 to TRBJ1-1; tentative D call: TRBD1 (6 bases). The CDR3 is made up of 14 amino acids. V was clipped by 4 bases and J by 4 bases, with 14 bases between them. Germline CDR1 reads SGHKS; CDR2 reads YYEKEE (reference sequence). The CDR3, as DNA: TGTGCCAGCAGCAGGGACATCGTTAGCACTGAAGCTTTCTTT. Encoded protein: CASSRDIVSTEAFF. The variable domain in full, completed from reference TRBV5-5 and TRBJ1-1, reads DAGVTQSPTHLIKTRGQQVTLRCSPISGHKSVSWYQQVLGQGPQFIFQYYEKEERGRGNFPDRFSARQFPNYSSELNVNALLLGDSALYLCASSRDIVSTEAFFGQGTRLTVV.

This clonotype has a handful of counts. The chain couples TRBV9 to TRBJ1-1; the D is unclear. Germline CDR1 is SGDLS and CDR2 is YYNGEE. The germline V and J ends were trimmed by 4 bases and 2 bases, with 12 bases remaining between them. The CDR3 is made up of 14 amino acids. The CDR3 DNA follows: TGTGCCAGCAGCCCTGTTAGAGGCAACACTGAAGCTTTCTTT. This encodes CASSPVRGNTEAFF.

This clonotype was found many times. This chain uses TRBV12-3 or TRBV12-4 with TRBJ1-1; D is perhaps TRBD1 (5 bases). This CDR3 has 16 amino acids. Trimming took off 6 bases at V and 4 bases at J, with 21 bases between the two ends. CDR3 in DNA: TGTGCCAGCAGGCGTATCGTAGGTCGGGGCGGCACTGAAGCTTTCTTT. It encodes CASRRIVGRGGTEAFF.